The rows below give T cell receptor beta chains drawn from one sample of a study of radiation and T cells in renal cell carcinoma. Data came from immunoSEQ multiplex PCR; TCRdb stores just in-frame clones and leaves some out. This table holds 100,000 to 150,000 clones, more than 70% found once. The specimen comprised blood, sampled from a patient whose treatment included radiotherapy and nephrectomy. The source of these receptors is a woman aged 70 to 79 with renal cell carcinoma. The CDR3 runs from the conserved cysteine through the conserved F or W. Each record gives: clone size, V gene, D gene, J gene, CDR3 length, CDR3 DNA, CDR3 protein. The D gene is left open where the match is weak. Clone size is given for some rows only: seen once, a few or many times, or a class if the clone is expanded.

>NA|TRBV23-1|TRBD1|TRBJ2-5|16
TGCGCCAGCAGTCAGCCCGACAGGGGCTTTAATGTGACCCAGTACTTC
CASSQPDRGFNVTQYF
>NA|TRBV7-2|NA|TRBJ1-2|14
TGTGCCAGCAGCTTTCCTGGGGAGACCTATGGCTACACCTTC
CASSFPGETYGYTF
>once|TRBV6-1|NA|TRBJ1-2|14
TGTGCCAGCAGTGAACGCACATCCGGGAACTGGTACACCTTC
CASSERTSGNWYTF
>NA|TRBV28|TRBD1|TRBJ2-7|15
TGTGCCAGCAGAAGCGAAGGACAGGGGACCTACGAGCAGTACTTC
CASRSEGQGTYEQYF
>NA|TRBV7-2|NA|TRBJ1-1|13
TGTGCCAGCAGCTTAGACATGGACACTGAAGCTTTCTTT
CASSLDMDTEAFF
>NA|TRBV5-1|TRBD2|TRBJ2-7|14
TGCGCCAGCAGCTCTAGCGGGGGGGTTTACGAGCAGTACTTC
CASSSSGGVYEQYF
>once|TRBV14|NA|TRBJ1-2|16
TGTGCCAGCAGCCAAGACCTTATAACAGGGACCTATGGCTACACCTTC
CASSQDLITGTYGYTF
>NA|TRBV7-9|NA|TRBJ1-1|14
TGTGCCAGCAGCTTCCTGGGACCGCTTGAGTTGGCTTTCTTT
CASSFLGPLELAFF
>NA|TRBV11-2|TRBD1|TRBJ2-5|13
TGTGCCAGCAGCGCGGACAGGACAGGGACCCAGTACTTC
CASSADRTGTQYF
>NA|TRBV2|TRBD1|TRBJ2-7|16
TGTGCCAGCAGGGCCGGGACAGGGGGCCGAACCTACGAGCAGTACTTC
CASRAGTGGRTYEQYF
>few|TRBV6-5|TRBD1|TRBJ1-1|15
TGTGCCAGCAGCCTTACCGGGACAGCGAACACTGAAGCTTTCTTT
CASSLTGTANTEAFF
>NA|TRBV30|NA|TRBJ1-2|12
TGTGCCTGGAGTGGGGACGTCTATGGCTACACCTTC
CAWSGDVYGYTF
>NA|TRBV6-6|NA|TRBJ2-1|16
TGTGCCAGCAGTTACCCCGAGCGACAGAGGACTATTGAGCAGTTCTTC
CASSYPERQRTIEQFF
>NA|TRBV10-2|NA|TRBJ1-3|14
TGCGCCAGCAGTGACATCCTCTCTGGAAACACCATATATTTT
CASSDILSGNTIYF
>NA|TRBV29-1|NA|TRBJ2-5|12
TGCAGCGTTGGCCAGGGTGGGGAGACCCAGTACTTC
CSVGQGGETQYF
>NA|TRBV18|NA|TRBJ1-2|13
TGTGCCAGCTCACCACAAACTGACTATGGCTACACCTTC
CASSPQTDYGYTF